This T cell receptor beta chain was sequenced for a study of T cells after yellow fever vaccination. TCRdb independently ran MiXCR on the 5' RACE reads; one entry per CDR3 protein. Found here are 170,000 or so distinct CDR3 sequences, approximately 6.2% of them singletons; the top ten hold nearly 3%. This clonotype was seen only a few times. What it binds is unknown. There are 13 residues in the CDR3. CDR1 and CDR2 (germline): KGHDR, SFDVKD. V was shortened by 3 bases and J by 6 bases, with 9 bases between the two germline ends. Broader study findings: It was a weaker secondary response, yet one that peaked faster, at day 5 versus 15. Sorted repertoires could include abundant contaminating clonotypes from bulk cells. In post-booster samples, most primary-vaccination clones reappeared (roughly 96% CD4, 88% CD8).

The sequence was collected from a young man who received the YFV17D yellow fever vaccine. The V gene is TRBV24-1, the J gene TRBJ2-3; D unresolved. This sample comprised CD4+ T cells sorted from PBMCs, obtained on the day of the first yellow fever vaccination. The CDR3 DNA reads TGTGCCACCAGTGATCCGCCGCGGGATACGCAGTATTTT. Its protein product is CATSDPPRDTQYF.